Listed here are 18 T cell receptor beta chains from one sample, sequenced in a study of T cells in Graves' hyperthyroidism and ophthalmopathy. RNA transcripts were the template for amplifying TCR beta CDR3 regions. The HTBI primer set served for first-round RT-PCR of the TCR CDR3. MiXCR was run by TCRdb on the multiplex PCR reads, yielding one entry per CDR3 protein. The sample lists 270,000 or so distinct CDR3 sequences, under 30% occurring once. Input material: blood. The receptor set was obtained from a man aged 35-49 years with Graves' hyperthyroidism that later progressed to Graves' ophthalmopathy.

The chain carries TRBV28 and TRBJ2-3; no definite D call. Germline V gene sequence: CDR1 MDHEN, CDR2 SYDVKM. CDR3 size: 13 residues. V was cut by 2 bases and J by 2 bases, with 5 bases left in between. The CDR3 DNA reads as TGTGCCAGCAGTTTAAGCTACACAGATACGCAGTATTTT. Translated: CASSLSYTDTQYF.

This clonotype was recorded a few times. A read error may be the cause here, since a much bigger clone is one base away. The rearrangement uses TRBV28 and TRBJ1-1, with a tentative D call TRBD1 (5 bases). This CDR3 has 14 residues. Trimming took off 5 bases at V and 1 base at J, with 11 bases between the two ends. CDR1 is MDHEN and CDR2 is SYDVKM in the germline V gene. The DNA for the CDR3 is TGTGCCAGCAGTGCCGGGACGGCGAACACTGAAGCTTTCTTT. It translates to CASSAGTANTEAFF.

The chain is built from TRBV28 and TRBJ2-7; 11 nucleotides agree with TRBD1. The CDR3 is 17 residues long. V was pared by 2 bases and J by 1 base, with 7 bases of the junction left unmatched. CDR1 is MDHEN and CDR2 is SYDVKM in the germline V gene. CDR3 nucleotide sequence: TGTGCCAGCAGTTTAGTGGACAGGGGGCGCGCGTCCTACGAGCAGTACTTC. This encodes CASSLVDRGRASYEQYF. Looking up the rest from reference TRBV28 and TRBJ2-7 gives the full variable domain: DVKVTQSSRYLVKRTGEKVFLECVQDMDHENMFWYRQDPGLGLRLIYFSYDVKMKEKGDIPEGYSVSREKKERFSLILESASTNQTSMYLCASSLVDRGRASYEQYFGPGTRLTVT.

This clonotype showed up many times. The chain couples TRBV6-1 to TRBJ1-3, with 11 bases that match TRBD1. This CDR3 is 15 amino acids long. The trim removed 4 bases at V and 7 bases at J, leaving 6 bases unmatched. Germline V CDR1 and CDR2: MNHNS, SASEGT. DNA for the CDR3: TGTGCCAGCAGTGCGGACAGGGGGCTGTGGAACACCATATATTTT. Translated, it gives CASSADRGLWNTIYF.

This clonotype has only a few counts. The chain joins TRBV7-8 to TRBJ2-7; 12 bases line up with TRBD2. V shed 5 bases and J 2 bases; nucleotides not matched to a gene: 7. The germline V gene has CDR1 SGHVS and CDR2 FQNEAQ. The CDR3 is 16 amino acids. The CDR3 DNA follows: TGTGCCAGCAGCCGGGGGACTAGCGGGTCTCCCTACGAGCAGTACTTC. Translation: CASSRGTSGSPYEQYF.

The V and J genes are TRBV2 and TRBJ1-5, with D possibly TRBD1 on 6 matching bases. Trimming took off 7 bases at V and 7 bases at J, with 17 bases between the two ends. Germline-derived CDR1 and CDR2 are SNHLY and FYNNEI. The CDR3 is made up of 14 amino acids. DNA for the CDR3: TGTGCCAGCATGAAAGATGGGACAACACAGCCCCAGCATTTT. It is translated as CASMKDGTTQPQHF.

There are many counts of this clonotype. This chain connects TRBV6-1 to TRBJ1-2; no definite D call. Trimming left V 1 base short and J 5 bases short, with 5 bases between. The CDR3 sequence is 12 residues long. Per germline, CDR1 MNHNS and CDR2 SASEGT. CDR3 DNA sequence: TGTGCCAGCAGTGAAGAACCTTATGGCTACACCTTC. Its protein is CASSEEPYGYTF.

This clonotype was counted at least ten times. The chain carries TRBV18 and TRBJ1-4; 10 bases match TRBD1. CDR3 length: 14 residues. CDR1 and CDR2 from the germline V gene are KGHSH and LQKENI. With V trimmed by 4 bases and J by 7 bases, 3 bases remained unmatched. CDR3: CASSLDRGREKLFF. CDR3 in DNA: TGTGCCAGCTCACTTGACAGGGGGCGTGAAAAACTGTTTTTT. The full variable domain, its missing parts supplied by reference TRBV18 and TRBJ1-4, is NAGVMQNPRHLVRRRGQEARLRCSPMKGHSHVYWYRQLPEEGLKFMVYLQKENIIDESGMPKERFSAEFPKEGPSILRIQQVVRGDSAAYFCASSLDRGREKLFFGSGTQLSVL.

This clonotype was seen repeatedly, ten times or more. The rearrangement joins TRBV6-5 to TRBJ2-7; D is possibly TRBD1 (5 bases). This CDR3 region has 17 residues. V was trimmed by 2 bases and J by 1 base, leaving 18 bases between them. In germline, CDR1 is MNHEY, CDR2 SVGAGI. CDR3 loop: CASSYQVTRGSSYEQYF. In DNA, the CDR3 is TGTGCCAGCAGTTACCAGGTCACAAGGGGATCGTCCTACGAGCAGTACTTC.

This clonotype was observed at least ten times. The J gene is TRBJ2-7, the V gene TRBV6-1, with D maybe TRBD2 (5 bases). Germline V gene lookup returns CDR1 MNHNS and CDR2 SASEGT. This CDR3 region has 14 residues. Trimming shortened V by 3 bases and J by 7 bases, and 16 bases separated the two germline ends. The CDR3 DNA reads TGTGCCAGCAGTGACTTCCGGGGTGTGAGGGAGCAGTACTTC. Its translation is CASSDFRGVREQYF.

This clonotype was counted many times. V and J are TRBV7-9 and TRBJ1-1; 10 nucleotides agree with TRBD1. The CDR3 totals 15 residues. V was clipped by 6 bases and J by 6 bases; unmatched bases: 10. CDR1 and CDR2 (germline): SEHNR, FQNEAQ (reference sequence). CDR3 sequence (DNA): TGTGCCAGCAGTCAACCGGGGACAGGGGTGGCTGAAGCTTTCTTT. Its protein product is CASSQPGTGVAEAFF.

In this sample, this clonotype turned up once. The V and J genes are TRBV6-1 and TRBJ1-1; maybe TRBD1 (5 bases). Germline V gives CDR1 MNHNS, CDR2 SASEGT. V shed 6 bases and J shed 2 bases, with 10 bases lying between them. The CDR3 loop spans 13 amino acids. The CDR3 loop reads CASRNRINTEAFF. The CDR3 DNA reads TGTGCCAGCAGAAACAGGATCAACACTGAAGCTTTCTTT.

This clonotype was found many times. This rearrangement joins TRBV12-3 or TRBV12-4 to TRBJ1-5; no reliable D call. The V end was cut by 2 bases, the J end by 8 bases, with 13 bases between. This CDR3 comprises 14 residues. CDR3: CASSLRPATEPQHF. The CDR3 region has the DNA TGTGCCAGCAGTTTAAGGCCGGCTACGGAGCCCCAGCATTTT.

There are many counts of this clonotype. The chain links TRBV7-9 to TRBJ1-1; unclear D gene. The V gene lost 1 base and the J gene lost 0 bases, with 6 bases spanning the gap. CDR1 is SEHNR and CDR2 is FQNEAQ in the germline V gene (reference sequence). The CDR3 has 14 amino acids. Here the CDR3 reads CASSLVALNTEAFF. The CDR3 coding sequence is TGTGCCAGCAGCTTAGTAGCCCTGAACACTGAAGCTTTCTTT.

This clonotype came up many times. This chain links TRBV30 with TRBJ1-1; D perhaps matches TRBD1 (5 bases). Germline CDR1 reads GTSNPN; CDR2 reads SVGIG (reference sequence). This CDR3 is built from 13 residues. The V and J ends lost 8 bases and 0 bases respectively, with 13 bases between them. CDR3 nucleotides: TGTGCCGTGACAGATACCATGAACACTGAAGCTTTCTTT. It specifies CAVTDTMNTEAFF.

This CDR3 reads CASSFPHAPQETQYF. Here the CDR3 DNA reads TGTGCCAGCAGTTTCCCCCACGCCCCTCAAGAGACCCAGTACTTC. V and J are TRBV28 and TRBJ2-5; D is undetermined. Germline CDR1 reads MDHEN; CDR2 reads SYDVKM. Trimming removed 3 bases at V and 2 bases at J, with 13 bases between. This CDR3 region has 15 residues.

This clonotype occurred many times. The J gene is TRBJ1-1, the V gene TRBV5-6, with D maybe TRBD1 (5 bases). The CDR3 length is 13 residues. Germline loops: CDR1 SGHDT, CDR2 YYEEEE. The ends were cut back, 4 bases at V and 11 bases at J, with 18 bases in the middle. The CDR3 sequence: CASSPLGGFGAFF. The CDR3 DNA follows: TGTGCCAGCAGCCCTCTCGGGGGATTTGGGGCTTTCTTT.

This chain links TRBV6-5 with TRBJ1-3, with D hard to call. The CDR3 consists of 16 residues. V lost 5 bases to trimming and J lost 1 base, with 15 bases between them. Germline assignment: CDR1 MNHEY and CDR2 SVGAGI. CDR3 protein: CASSTTLVQSGNTIYF. DNA of the CDR3: TGTGCCAGCAGTACTACCCTGGTCCAGTCTGGAAACACCATATATTTT.